This T cell receptor (beta chain) was captured in a study of CD8 T cells in ankylosing spondylitis. Broader study findings: What seemed typical of ankylosing spondylitis blood was a TCR beta motif built from roughly 8 highly homologous variants.

This clonotype was detected a few times. What it binds is not known. CDR3 length equals 13 residues. The V gene lost 5 bases and the J gene lost 5 bases, with 10 bases spanning the gap. Quantitative 5'-RACE was performed with molecular barcodes, and it yielded the TCR beta libraries. TCRdb called the 5' RACE reads again in MiXCR, with one record for every CDR3 protein. Seen here are just under 550,000 distinct CDR3 sequences, approximately 12% observed once, and the top ten hold 6.8%. The material sequenced was blood, either unsorted or a sorted T cell fraction (not recorded which). This chain connects TRBV12-3 or TRBV12-4 to TRBJ2-1, with unresolved D. The sequence was collected from a male donor with ankylosing spondylitis. The DNA for the CDR3 is TGTGCCAGCAGTGTATCTAGGAACAATGAGCAGTTCTTC. Translation gives CASSVSRNNEQFF.